This T cell receptor (beta chain) was recovered during a study of blood T cell repertoires in COVID-19. As for the study in general: COVID-19 samples collected from the United States, Italy and Spain covered acute and convalescent phases. PBMCs, B-cell-depleted T cells, or T cells provided the cDNA or gDNA that made up the material.

In the original workflow: Counts of nucleated cells, estimated from reference gene primer amplification, were obtained. Only in-frame clones appear in the TCRdb table, and some are missing; sequencing was by immunoSEQ multiplex PCR. Clone size and V and J calls were adopted from that table, with D and trimming inferred from the DNA. This sample yields about 31,000 clones, of which roughly 90% are seen a single time; roughly 0.59% belongs to the top ten. Germline CDR1 reads SGHDT; CDR2 reads YYEEEE. V lost 4 bases to trimming and J lost 2 bases; unmatched junction nucleotides: 10. CDR3 length: 16 amino acids.

Sequences were obtained from peripheral blood. The chain joins TRBV5-6 to TRBJ2-3, with 7 bases fitting TRBD2. This TCR came from a woman in her forties with active or convalescent COVID-19. The CDR3 spells CASSKENLAATDTQYF. DNA of the CDR3: TGTGCCAGCAGCAAAGAGAACCTAGCGGCCACAGATACGCAGTATTTT.